The T cell receptor (beta chain) described here comes from a study of persistence of HIV-infected CD4 T cells. This clone has more than one count but fewer than ten. The antigen remains unidentified. The libraries were made with immunoSEQ version 4 in survey mode. Profiled with immunoSEQ multiplex PCR; TCRdb holds only in-frame clones, not every one. Here the sample spans tens of thousands of clones, 70% being singletons. Trimming took off 5 bases at V and 13 bases at J, with 18 bases between the two ends. The germline gives CDR1 LGHNA, CDR2 YNFKEQ. The CDR3 is made up of 14 amino acids. Whole-study results and caveats: Antigen-responding cells were enriched for degenerate expanded CDR3beta sequences. The rare CMV-responding cells with HIV-1 proviruses were not separately TCR-sequenced.

An overlapping HIV-1 Gag peptide pool stimulated these cells at about 1 ug/peptide/mL. Responding CD4+ T cells were sorted by upregulation of both CD40 ligand and CD69. CD4+ T cell counts exceeded 400 cells/uL; CMV serology was positive. CD8+ T cells were removed from PBMCs prior to stimulation. The receptor was derived from an adult man with HIV who was CMV-seropositive. Sequences were derived from CD4+ T cells sorted from PBMCs after roughly 18-hour stimulation, sampled from a patient who received antiretroviral therapy. This chain joins TRBV4-2 and TRBJ1-6, with D perhaps TRBD1 (5 bases). Written as DNA, the CDR3 is TGTGCCAGCAGCTCCGGGACCGCCCAGGCGCCCCTCCACTTT. Translation: CASSSGTAQAPLHF.